This TCR beta chain was identified in a study of T cells in Graves' hyperthyroidism and ophthalmopathy. The wider study: The initial diagnosis was the point when peripheral blood was collected, ahead of any treatment.

The V end was cut by 1 base, the J end by 5 bases, with 18 bases between. The CDR3 is made up of 16 amino acids. The germline gives CDR1 DFQATT, CDR2 SNEGSKA (reference sequence). For this clonotype: The antigen is undetermined.

Broader study findings: Stable hyperthyroidism and ophthalmopathy were separated using 13 V-J signatures. Most thyroid clonotypes expanded above 0.001 were also detected in blood.

The investigators amplified TCR beta CDR3 regions from RNA transcripts. TCR CDR3 underwent first-round RT-PCR with the HTBI primer set. TCRdb independently ran MiXCR on the multiplex PCR reads; one entry per CDR3 protein. The data show under 450,000 distinct CDR3 sequences, about a sixth seen once. For Graves' hyperthyroidism to be stable, ophthalmopathy could not progress within 18 months. The receptor comes from a woman aged 18-30 years with Graves' hyperthyroidism. This chain connects TRBV20-1 to TRBJ1-5; a weak D match, TRBD1 (6 bases). Specimen: blood. The CDR3 bases are TGCAGTGCTAGAGTAATCGGCGGGTCAGGGGATCAGCCCCAGCATTTT. Its protein is CSARVIGGSGDQPQHF.